This T cell receptor beta chain derives from a study of shared clonotypes between healthy human individuals. Study results and caveats: Estimated clonotype richness was generally higher in naive than memory subsets.

About this clone itself: What it binds is unknown.

This CDR3 has 16 amino acids. The germline CDR1 and CDR2 sequences are SGHRS and YFSETQ. The V gene lost 4 bases and the J gene lost 0 bases, with 11 bases spanning the gap. Method: immunoSEQ multiplex PCR; TCRdb's copy keeps in-frame clones and lacks some. This sample has fewer than 1.6 million clones, with just under 99% found just once. The sequenced sample consisted of naive CD4+ T cells sorted from blood. Stated subset: CD45RA+ positively selected. This chain links TRBV5-1 with TRBJ2-6, with D unresolved. The sequence was collected from a man younger than 40 in good health. CDR3 sequence: CASSPPVGSGANVLTF. CDR3 DNA sequence: TGCGCCAGCAGCCCCCCTGTGGGCTCTGGGGCCAACGTCCTGACTTTC.